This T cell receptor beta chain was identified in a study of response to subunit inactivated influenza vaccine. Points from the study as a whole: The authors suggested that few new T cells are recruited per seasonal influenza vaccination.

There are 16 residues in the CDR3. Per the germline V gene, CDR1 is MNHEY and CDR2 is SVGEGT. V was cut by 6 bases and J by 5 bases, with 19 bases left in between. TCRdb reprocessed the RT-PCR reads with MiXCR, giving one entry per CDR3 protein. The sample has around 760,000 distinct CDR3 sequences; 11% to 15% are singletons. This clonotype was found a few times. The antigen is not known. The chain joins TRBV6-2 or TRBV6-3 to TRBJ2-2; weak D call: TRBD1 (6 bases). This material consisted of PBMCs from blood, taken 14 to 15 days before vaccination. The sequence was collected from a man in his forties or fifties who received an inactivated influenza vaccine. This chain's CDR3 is CASSLTSGQRTGELFF. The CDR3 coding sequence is TGTGCCAGCAGCCTAACCTCGGGACAACGAACCGGGGAGCTGTTTTTT.